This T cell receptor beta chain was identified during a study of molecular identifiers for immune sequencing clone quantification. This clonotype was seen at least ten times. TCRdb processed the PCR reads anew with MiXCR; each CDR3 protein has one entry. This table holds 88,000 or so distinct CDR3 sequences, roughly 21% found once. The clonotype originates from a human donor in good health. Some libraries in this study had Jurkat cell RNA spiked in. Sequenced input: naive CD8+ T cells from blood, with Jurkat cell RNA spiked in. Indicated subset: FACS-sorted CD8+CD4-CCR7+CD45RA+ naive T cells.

Here the CDR3 DNA reads TGTGCCAGCAGCCCCCCGACTGTGCGAAGCACAGATACGCAGTATTTT. It yields the protein CASSPPTVRSTDTQYF. The rearrangement links TRBV3-1 to TRBJ2-3, with D unresolved. Trimming took off 4 bases at V and 0 bases at J, with 14 bases between the two ends. Looked up from germline, CDR1 is LGHDT and CDR2 is YNNKEL (reference sequence). This CDR3 spans 16 amino acids.